This T cell receptor (beta chain) was sequenced for a study of Ad26.COV2.S vaccination and SARS-CoV-2 variants. Turning to this clone: Other nucleotide sequences in the sample specify the same CDR3.

The data were produced by immunoSEQ multiplex PCR, yet TCRdb's version contains in-frame clones alone and is incomplete. The data show 300,000 to 450,000 clones, 90% to 95% seen once. With 0 bases removed from V and 1 base from J, the gap between germline ends came to 4 bases. Germline CDR1 reads SGDLS; CDR2 reads YYNGEE. CDR3 length equals 13 residues. This chain joins TRBV9 and TRBJ1-1; no firm D call. The sequencing here drew on peripheral blood, taken after recovery from COVID-19. This clonotype was sampled from a human donor who had recovered from COVID-19. CDR3 residues: CASSVAANTEAFF. CDR3 DNA: TGTGCCAGCAGCGTAGCTGCGAACACTGAAGCTTTCTTT.